These T cell receptor beta chains were read from a single sample in a study of T cell responses to AZD1222 COVID-19 vaccine. The table came from immunoSEQ multiplex PCR; TCRdb's copy has only in-frame clones and leaves some out. The data contain 90,000 to 150,000 clones, 80% to 95% of them singletons. Here the sequenced sample was peripheral blood, taken 28 days after the second dose of the MenACWY control vaccine. Receptors were obtained from an adult who received the MenACWY meningococcal vaccine as a control. The CDR3 runs from the conserved cysteine through the conserved F or W.

CDR3aa	v_gene	j_gene
CASLPAEGDTEAFF	TRBV2	TRBJ1-1
CASSRDWSSYNEQFF	TRBV5-5	TRBJ2-1
CASSGTVLHFAVGVTDTQYF	TRBV9	TRBJ2-3
CAWSVHSGNTIYF	TRBV30	TRBJ1-3
CASSIGTSGTQYF	TRBV7-9	TRBJ2-5
CASSPPATAQETQYF	TRBV18	TRBJ2-5
CASAEDYGYTF	TRBV18	TRBJ1-2
CASSPRTGAETQYF	TRBV18	TRBJ2-5
CASSPLSLGNTDTQYF	TRBV27	TRBJ2-3
CASSFAQQETQYF	TRBV12-3/TRBV12-4	TRBJ2-5
CASEGVGTYEQYF	TRBV2	TRBJ2-7
CASSPRRSGTSSTVLSSEQFF	TRBV7-7	TRBJ2-1
CASSPTWGGTQYF	TRBV3-1/TRBV3-2	TRBJ2-3
CASTSGNEQFF	TRBV28	TRBJ2-1
CASSQFPQIGDYNEQFF	TRBV3-1/TRBV3-2	TRBJ2-1
CASSPMNSGANVLTF	TRBV18	TRBJ2-6
CASSLSGIHTDTQYF	TRBV11-2	TRBJ2-3
CASSPWTQGSRYEQYF	TRBV11-2	TRBJ2-7
CASRDWLGKNGELFF	TRBV11-2	TRBJ2-2
CSVRAGVNSPLHF	TRBV29-1	TRBJ1-6
CASSYSTSGATGELFF	TRBV6-5	TRBJ2-2
CASSTTYRFYEQYF	TRBV28	TRBJ2-7
CASSRRLTGPTDTQYF	TRBV28	TRBJ2-3
CASSFSGGASTGELFF	TRBV7-6	TRBJ2-2
CASKVQGSSYNSPLHF	TRBV2	TRBJ1-6
CASSYRPGYGYTF	TRBV6-2/TRBV6-3	TRBJ1-2
CAVFSLMNTEAFF	TRBV19	TRBJ1-1
CATSRDGGRNTGELFF	TRBV15	TRBJ2-2
CASSVGAGGIYNEQFF	TRBV2	TRBJ2-1
CSVTSTSGDTGELFF	TRBV29-1	TRBJ2-2
CASSEGYGETGELFF	TRBV6-1	TRBJ2-2
CASSLGPGGNTGELFF	TRBV5-1	TRBJ2-2
CAWSLDRNYGYTF	TRBV30	TRBJ1-2
CASSGGASGGRTDTQYF	TRBV2	TRBJ2-3
CASSLDGQYEQYF	TRBV11-2	TRBJ2-7
CASSMGTGGGYGYTF	TRBV19	TRBJ1-2
CASSLTGTKGQETQYF	TRBV11-2	TRBJ2-5
CASSVAGLRGEKLFF	TRBV9	TRBJ1-4
CASSLVKDSPLHF	TRBV7-6	TRBJ1-6
CASSYSRAEAFF	TRBV6-6	TRBJ1-1
CATSDLRTPAGDTQYF	TRBV24-1	TRBJ2-3
CASRRDILRGGSPLHF	TRBV27	TRBJ1-6
CASGQSKAPEAFF	TRBV28	TRBJ1-1
CASSTFTGSGYGYTF	TRBV28	TRBJ1-2
CASSRGGTGNIDTQYF	TRBV6-2/TRBV6-3	TRBJ2-3
CASSIKAGGTDTQYF	TRBV19	TRBJ2-3
CASSLGTPSNQPQHF	TRBV28	TRBJ1-5
CASSPPDASPLHF	TRBV28	TRBJ1-6
CASSLREGTYEQYF	TRBV4-1	TRBJ2-7
CASSSRRGATEAFF	TRBV27	TRBJ1-1
CASSIGDSYQPQHF	TRBV19	TRBJ1-5
CASSSPGEFRDEQFF	TRBV13	TRBJ2-1
CSASNEKLFF	TRBV20-1	TRBJ1-4
CASSSSDSDTPLHF	TRBV13	TRBJ1-6
CASSPSRGGAGSPLHF	TRBV18	TRBJ1-6
CASSSPGTPGNTIYF	TRBV11-2	TRBJ1-3
CASSSNRDYGTDTQYF	TRBV9	TRBJ2-3
CASSLFGRTGAGQPQHF	TRBV7-6	TRBJ1-5